This entry lists 19 T cell receptor beta chains sequenced from one sample in a study of T cells in localized non-small cell lung cancer. Generated by immunoSEQ multiplex PCR, the TCRdb table keeps only in-frame clones and is missing some. The table includes 25,000 to 30,000 clones, 70% to 90% detected once. The sample was peripheral blood, taken before any cancer treatment. All receptors come from a woman aged 18-50 years with stage I lung adenocarcinoma.

The V call is TRBV6-5, the J call TRBJ1-2; unclear D gene. This CDR3 has 14 residues. V lost 2 bases to trimming and J lost 5 bases, with 12 bases between them. The V gene's germline CDR1 is MNHEY and CDR2 SVGAGI. Here the CDR3 reads CASSYMGREYGYTF. For the CDR3, the DNA is TGTGCCAGCAGTTACATGGGCAGAGAGTATGGCTACACCTTC.

This clone showed up just once. The chain joins TRBV18 to TRBJ1-1; 7 nucleotides align to TRBD1. The CDR3 runs to 15 residues. The V segment lost 2 bases and the J segment 4 bases; nucleotides outside the gene matches: 7. CDR1 is KGHSH and CDR2 is LQKENI in the germline V gene. CDR3 sequence (DNA): TGTGCCAGCTCACCAAACAGGGGTGAATCCACTGAAGCTTTCTTT. As protein: CASSPNRGESTEAFF.

This chain connects TRBV2 to TRBJ1-3, with 7 bases identical to TRBD1. The junction had 5 bases not matched to a gene; V was cut back by 4 bases and J by 2 bases. CDR3 length: 15 amino acids. Per germline, CDR1 SNHLY and CDR2 FYNNEI. The CDR3, as DNA: TGTGCCAGCAGTGCACAGGGGTTGACTGGAAACACCATATATTTT. This sequence encodes CASSAQGLTGNTIYF.

The V and J genes are TRBV11-3 and TRBJ1-1, with a possible D match to TRBD1 (5 bases). The ends were cut back, 11 bases at V and 1 base at J, with 11 bases in the middle. This CDR3 spans 12 amino acids. Germline V gene data show CDR1 as SGHNT and CDR2 as YENEEA. CDR3 DNA sequence: TGTGCCGGGGCGGGGCAGAACACTGAAGCTTTCTTT. It translates to CAGAGQNTEAFF.

This chain links TRBV12-2 with TRBJ2-1. TRBV12-2 is marked as a pseudogene. This CDR3 comprises 12 residues. The CDR3 spells CASRLAGEEQFF. CDR3 DNA: TGTGCAAGTCGCTTAGCGGGTGAGGAGCAGTTCTTC.

This clone has only one observation. The genes are TRBV5-4 and TRBJ2-7, with TRBD2 matching over 14 bases. This CDR3 is 16 amino acids long. V gave up 4 bases and J gave up 6 bases; unmatched junction bases: 9. CDR1 and CDR2 (germline): SGHNT, YYREEE (reference sequence). The CDR3 loop is CASSSRLAGGRSEQYF. The CDR3 DNA follows: TGTGCCAGCAGCAGCAGACTAGCGGGAGGGAGAAGCGAGCAGTACTTC. Based on the CDR3 plus reference TRBV5-4 and TRBJ2-7, the full variable domain is ETGVTQSPTHLIKTRGQQVTLRCSSQSGHNTVSWYQQALGQGPQFIFQYYREEENGRGNFPPRFSGLQFPNYSSELNVNALELDDSALYLCASSSRLAGGRSEQYFGPGTRLTVT.

The chain has TRBV18 and TRBJ1-1; D is possibly TRBD1 (5 bases). Trimming pared 3 bases from V and 10 bases from J, leaving 15 bases between. The V gene's germline CDR1 is KGHSH and CDR2 LQKENI. This CDR3 is 13 amino acids long. The CDR3 DNA reads as TGTGCCAGCTCACCTGGAAGGGGAGATCTAGCTTTCTTT. It yields the protein CASSPGRGDLAFF.

This chain uses TRBV15 with TRBJ2-2; no reliable D call. The germline V gene has CDR1 LNHNV and CDR2 YYDKDF (reference sequence). Trimming cost V 8 bases and J 1 base, with 11 bases left between them. CDR3 size: 14 residues. The CDR3 DNA follows: TGTGCCACCTCCGTGAGGATGAACACCGGGGAGCTGTTTTTT. Protein sequence: CATSVRMNTGELFF.

In nucleotides, the CDR3 is TGTGCCAGCGGAGGACAGGGGGCTGGGAGCACTGAAGCTTTCTTT. Residues: CASGGQGAGSTEAFF. This chain connects TRBV6-5 to TRBJ1-1; 11 nucleotides agree with TRBD1. The CDR3 totals 15 residues. Per germline, CDR1 MNHEY and CDR2 SVGAGI. The V gene end was trimmed by 8 bases and the J gene end by 4 bases; junction bases not matched to a gene: 9.

The genes are TRBV16 and TRBJ2-1, with 8 bases fitting TRBD2. The CDR3 length is 14 residues. The germline V gene has CDR1 KGHSY and CDR2 FQNENV. Trimming cost V 4 bases and J 9 bases; bases outside gene matches: 8. CDR3 region: CASSPPGGWREQFF. The CDR3 nucleotides are TGTGCCAGCAGCCCCCCGGGGGGGTGGCGTGAGCAGTTCTTC.

The chain carries TRBV9 and TRBJ1-6; TRBD1 might be the D (5 bases). There are 14 residues in the CDR3. Between the trimmed V and J ends, which lost 2 bases and 8 bases, there was a span of 11 bases. Germline assignment: CDR1 SGDLS and CDR2 YYNGEE. The CDR3 is CASSVRQSDSPLHF. The DNA of the CDR3 is TGTGCCAGCAGCGTTAGACAGTCTGATTCACCCCTCCACTTT.

The V gene is TRBV12-5, the J gene TRBJ2-1; weak D call: TRBD1 (5 bases). Per the germline V gene, CDR1 is LGHNT and CDR2 is FRNRAP. This CDR3 has 13 residues. Between the trimmed V and J ends, which lost 5 bases and 9 bases, there was a span of 14 bases. CDR3 loop: CASGPALGVEQFF. CDR3 nucleotides: TGTGCTAGTGGTCCCGCCCTAGGGGTTGAGCAGTTCTTC.

This clone was recorded a few times. The chain recombines TRBV27 with TRBJ2-7; weak D call: TRBD1 (5 bases). The V gene's germline CDR1 is MNHEY and CDR2 SMNVEV (reference sequence). CDR3 size: 14 residues. The germline V and J ends were trimmed by 6 bases and 3 bases, with 15 bases remaining between them. The CDR3 DNA is TGTGCCAGCAGGGATCTCTCCCAGGGCTACGAGCAGTACTTC. Translating gives CASRDLSQGYEQYF.

The rearrangement uses TRBV27 and TRBJ2-7; 7 bases fit TRBD1. The CDR3 has 14 amino acids. Germline assignment: CDR1 MNHEY and CDR2 SMNVEV (reference sequence). The trim removed 2 bases at V and 2 bases at J, leaving 3 bases unmatched. The chain's CDR3 is CASSLRGTAYEQYF. CDR3 bases: TGTGCCAGCAGTTTACGAGGGACAGCCTACGAGCAGTACTTC.

The chain links TRBV5-6 to TRBJ2-1; 10 nucleotides match TRBD2. The V gene end was trimmed by 0 bases and the J gene end by 6 bases; junction bases not matched to a gene: 0. The CDR3 totals 14 residues. Germline V gives CDR1 SGHDT, CDR2 YYEEEE. This chain's CDR3 is CASSLGLAGNEQFF. CDR3 sequence (DNA): TGTGCCAGCAGCTTGGGACTAGCGGGCAATGAGCAGTTCTTC. The complete variable domain, with remaining parts taken from reference TRBV5-6 and TRBJ2-1, reads DAGVTQSPTHLIKTRGQQVTLRCSPKSGHDTVSWYQQALGQGPQFIFQYYEEEERQRGNFPDRFSGHQFPNYSSELNVNALLLGDSALYLCASSLGLAGNEQFFGPGTRLTVL.

This sequence joins TRBV9 and TRBJ1-4, with D perhaps TRBD1 (6 bases). CDR3 size: 17 residues. The V gene's germline CDR1 is SGDLS and CDR2 YYNGEE. The V and J ends lost 0 bases and 8 bases respectively, with 20 bases between them. This CDR3 reads CASSVGSLAGDREKLFF. DNA of the CDR3: TGTGCCAGCAGCGTAGGGTCCCTGGCAGGGGATCGGGAAAAACTGTTTTTT. The variable domain in full, completed from reference TRBV9 and TRBJ1-4, reads DSGVTQTPKHLITATGQRVTLRCSPRSGDLSVYWYQQSLDQGLQFLIQYYNGEERAKGNILERFSAQQFPDLHSELNLSSLELGDSALYFCASSVGSLAGDREKLFFGSGTQLSVL.

V usage is TRBV7-2 and J usage is TRBJ1-3, with D perhaps TRBD1 (5 bases). This CDR3 comprises 15 residues. Germline CDR1 SGHTA, CDR2 FQGNSA. The V gene lost 5 bases and the J gene lost 2 bases, with 13 bases spanning the gap. The CDR3 DNA reads TGTGCCAGCAGCAATCTATGGGGCCCTGGAAACACCATATATTTT. Residues: CASSNLWGPGNTIYF.

This sequence joins TRBV9 and TRBJ2-2, with 9 bases aligning to TRBD2. The V segment lost 3 bases and the J segment 4 bases; nucleotides outside the gene matches: 7. The CDR3 totals 16 residues. Germline assignment: CDR1 SGDLS and CDR2 YYNGEE. CDR3 in amino acids: CASSGPGLAGTGELFF. DNA for the CDR3: TGTGCCAGCAGCGGCCCGGGACTAGCTGGCACCGGGGAGCTGTTTTTT.

The J gene is TRBJ2-3, the V gene TRBV30; D might be TRBD2 (6 bases). V was pared by 1 base and J by 0 bases, with 11 bases between. Looked up from germline, CDR1 is GTSNPN and CDR2 is SVGIG (reference sequence). The CDR3 runs 15 residues. The CDR3 loop reads CAWSGRGRSTDTQYF. Written as DNA, the CDR3 is TGTGCCTGGAGTGGGAGGGGTAGGAGCACAGATACGCAGTATTTT.